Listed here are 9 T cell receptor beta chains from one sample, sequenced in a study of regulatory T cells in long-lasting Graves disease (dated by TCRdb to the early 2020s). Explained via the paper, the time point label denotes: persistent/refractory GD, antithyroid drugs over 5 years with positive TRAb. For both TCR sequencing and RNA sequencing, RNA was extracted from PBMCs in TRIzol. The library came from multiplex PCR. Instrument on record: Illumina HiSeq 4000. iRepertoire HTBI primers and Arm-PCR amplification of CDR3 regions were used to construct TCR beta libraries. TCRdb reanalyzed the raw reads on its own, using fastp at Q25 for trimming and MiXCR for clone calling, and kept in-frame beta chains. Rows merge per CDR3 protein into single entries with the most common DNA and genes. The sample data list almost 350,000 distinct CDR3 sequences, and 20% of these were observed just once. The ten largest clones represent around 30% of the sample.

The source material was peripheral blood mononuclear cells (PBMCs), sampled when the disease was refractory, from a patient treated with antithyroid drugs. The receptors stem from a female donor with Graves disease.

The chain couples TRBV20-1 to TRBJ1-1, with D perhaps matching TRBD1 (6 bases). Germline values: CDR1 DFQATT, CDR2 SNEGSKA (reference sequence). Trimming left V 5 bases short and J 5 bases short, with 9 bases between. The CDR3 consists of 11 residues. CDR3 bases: TGCAGTGCTCCAGGGGAAACTGAAGCTTTCTTT. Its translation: CSAPGETEAFF.

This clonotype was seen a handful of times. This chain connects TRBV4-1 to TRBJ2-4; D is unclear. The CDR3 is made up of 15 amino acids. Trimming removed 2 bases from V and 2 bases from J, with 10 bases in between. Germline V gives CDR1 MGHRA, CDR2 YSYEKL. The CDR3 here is CASSQIPLPKNIQYF. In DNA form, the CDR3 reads TGCGCCAGCAGCCAAATCCCCCTCCCCAAAAACATTCAGTACTTC.

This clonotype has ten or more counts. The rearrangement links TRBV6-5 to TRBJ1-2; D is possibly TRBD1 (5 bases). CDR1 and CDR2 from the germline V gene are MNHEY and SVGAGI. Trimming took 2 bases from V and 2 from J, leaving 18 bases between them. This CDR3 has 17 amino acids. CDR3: CASSYSHGGGTNYGYTF. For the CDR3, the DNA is TGTGCCAGCAGTTACAGTCACGGCGGGGGAACAAACTATGGCTACACCTTC.

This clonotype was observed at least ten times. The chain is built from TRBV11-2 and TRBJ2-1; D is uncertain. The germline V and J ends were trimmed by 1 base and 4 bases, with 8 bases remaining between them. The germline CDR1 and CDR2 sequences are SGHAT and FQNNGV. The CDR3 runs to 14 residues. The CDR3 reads CASSLVVGYNEQFF. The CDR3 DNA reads TGTGCCAGCAGCTTAGTGGTAGGGTACAATGAGCAGTTCTTC.

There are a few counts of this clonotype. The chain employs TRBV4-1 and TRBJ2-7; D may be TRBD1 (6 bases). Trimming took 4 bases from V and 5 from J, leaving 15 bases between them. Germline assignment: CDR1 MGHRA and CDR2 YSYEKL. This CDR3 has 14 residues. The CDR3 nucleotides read TGCGCCAGCAGCCCCTGGACAGAGTCCCACGAGCAGTACTTC. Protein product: CASSPWTESHEQYF.

CDR3 bases: TGTGCCAGCAGCCACAGTAGCCCCAATCAGCCCCAGCATTTT. Its translation: CASSHSSPNQPQHF. This rearrangement joins TRBV7-9 to TRBJ1-5; no definite D call. V lost 5 bases, J lost 3 bases, and 11 bases lay in between. Germline V lookup: CDR1 SEHNR, CDR2 FQNEAQ (reference sequence). This CDR3 is built from 14 residues.

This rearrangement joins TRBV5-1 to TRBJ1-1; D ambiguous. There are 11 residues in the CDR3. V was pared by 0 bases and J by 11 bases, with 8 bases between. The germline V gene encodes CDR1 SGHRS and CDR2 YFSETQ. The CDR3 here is CASSLGSRAFF. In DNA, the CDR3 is TGCGCCAGCAGCTTGGGGTCGAGGGCTTTCTTT.

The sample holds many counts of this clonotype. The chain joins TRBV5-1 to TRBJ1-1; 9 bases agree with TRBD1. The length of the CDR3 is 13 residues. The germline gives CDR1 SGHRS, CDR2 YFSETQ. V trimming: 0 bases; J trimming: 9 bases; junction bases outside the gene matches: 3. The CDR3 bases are TGCGCCAGCAGCTTGGGGGACAGGGCCCAAGCTTTCTTT. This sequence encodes CASSLGDRAQAFF.

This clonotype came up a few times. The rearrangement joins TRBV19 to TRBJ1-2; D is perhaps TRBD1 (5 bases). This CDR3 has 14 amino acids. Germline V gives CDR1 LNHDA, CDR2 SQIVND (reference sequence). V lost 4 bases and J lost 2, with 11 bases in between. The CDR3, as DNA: TGTGCCAGTAGTACCCGGGACCGCAACTATGGCTACACCTTC. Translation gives CASSTRDRNYGYTF.